What follows are 4 T cell receptor beta chains derived from one specimen sequenced in a study of cytomegalovirus exposure and HLA in healthy donors. Primers included in the PCR were 60 Vbeta and 13 Jbeta primers. TCRdb's table, derived via immunoSEQ multiplex PCR, lists solely in-frame clones and lacks some. This table has around 150,000 clones, roughly 72% appearing once. The sequenced material came from PBMCs. The receptors were sampled from a man in his forties in good health and CMV-seronegative.

The chain couples TRBV30 to TRBJ2-7, with D unresolved. Germline CDR1 and CDR2: GTSNPN and SVGIG (reference sequence). Trimming pared 3 bases from V and 2 bases from J, leaving 8 bases between. There are 12 residues in the CDR3. CDR3 nucleotides: TGTGCCTGGAGCCCCGACACCTACGAGCAGTACTTC. Amino acid sequence: CAWSPDTYEQYF.

The chain recombines TRBV7-9 with TRBJ1-2; D may be TRBD1 (6 bases). The V and J ends lost 6 bases and 4 bases respectively, with 15 bases between them. The CDR3 has 14 amino acids. The germline V gene has CDR1 SEHNR and CDR2 FQNEAQ (reference sequence). The CDR3 DNA is TGTGCCAGCAGTCCCCCCGGGACACCCTATGGCTACACCTTC. Translation: CASSPPGTPYGYTF. The variable domain in full, with the rest retrieved from reference TRBV7-9 and TRBJ1-2, is DTGVSQNPRHKITKRGQNVTFRCDPISEHNRLYWYRQTLGQGPEFLTYFQNEAQLEKSRLLSDRFSAERPKGSFSTLEIQRTEQGDSAMYLCASSPPGTPYGYTFGSGTRLTVV.

The V call is TRBV10-1, the J call TRBJ2-5; 7 bases match TRBD1. Germline V gene sequence: CDR1 WNHNN, CDR2 SYGVQD (reference sequence). J was trimmed by 4 bases and V by 4 bases; bases with no gene match: 3. This CDR3 is 13 amino acids long. The CDR3 loop reads CASSVAGGETQYF. The CDR3 DNA reads TGCGCCAGCAGTGTGGCAGGGGGAGAGACCCAGTACTTC.

The chain has TRBV4-3 and TRBJ1-1; possibly TRBD1 for D (5 bases). The V end lost 3 bases, the J end lost 6 bases, and 11 bases lay between the germline ends. Germline assignment: CDR1 LGHNA and CDR2 YSLEER. The CDR3 has 13 amino acids. The CDR3 sequence is CASSHGGEAEAFF. In DNA, the CDR3 is TGCGCCAGCAGCCACGGGGGAGAGGCTGAAGCTTTCTTT.